This T cell receptor beta chain comes out of a study of blood T cell repertoires in COVID-19. CDR3 length: 15 amino acids. The trim removed 5 bases at V and 2 bases at J, leaving 3 bases unmatched. Germline CDR1 SEHNR, CDR2 FQNEAQ (reference sequence). Original data processing: The assay estimated nucleated cells by amplifying reference gene primers. Method: immunoSEQ multiplex PCR; TCRdb's copy keeps in-frame clones and lacks some. V, J and clone size are those of that table, while D and trimming were read from the DNA. The sample lists 13,000 or so clones, under 95% occurring once. The chain recombines TRBV7-9 with TRBJ2-5; 12 nucleotides agree with TRBD2. The sequenced sample consisted of peripheral blood. The receptor's source is an older man with active COVID-19. As DNA, the CDR3 is TGTGCCAGCAGCCTACTAGCGGGGGGTCAAGAGACCCAGTACTTC. This sequence encodes CASSLLAGGQETQYF.